The 3 T cell receptor beta chains in this list originate from one sample, sequenced in a study of post-analysis software for immune sequencing data. Findings of the study overall: The study found TRBV5-6, TRBV5-1 and TRBV20-1 among a few TRBV segments more frequent in patients than controls.

Their cognate antigens are unknown. Unique molecular identifiers were built into the TCR beta cDNA libraries. TCRdb redid the calling of the PCR reads with MiXCR, one entry per CDR3 protein. Of hundreds of thousands of distinct CDR3 sequences detected, roughly 27% appear once; the ten largest clones hold under 0.7%. Sequencing used blood. All receptors derive from a girl aged 5-17 years with multiple sclerosis.

V is TRBV7-2 and J is TRBJ2-4; D call uncertain. The CDR3 covers 13 residues. Deletions cut 3 bases from V and 2 bases from J, with 5 bases between. Germline V CDR1 and CDR2: SGHTA, FQGNSA. CDR3 in amino acids: CASSFESKNIQYF. The CDR3 DNA reads TGTGCCAGCAGCTTCGAGTCCAAAAACATTCAGTACTTC.

This clonotype was counted between two and nine times. V and J are TRBV10-3 and TRBJ2-1, with 7 bases matching TRBD2. The ends lost 11 bases at V and 8 bases at J; junction bases unmatched: 15. Germline lookup yields CDR1 ENHRY and CDR2 SYGVKD. The CDR3 loop spans 14 amino acids. The CDR3 DNA follows: TGTGCCCTAGCTAGCGGAAACAGCCCGGATGAGCAGTTCTTC. This encodes CALASGNSPDEQFF.

This clonotype was found a few times. This chain links TRBV4-3 with TRBJ1-1, with D unresolved. V was trimmed by 0 bases and J by 4 bases, leaving 12 bases between them. The length of the CDR3 is 15 residues. Germline V lookup: CDR1 LGHNA, CDR2 YSLEER. DNA for the CDR3: TGCGCCAGCAGCCAAGATTACCGGGTTCCCACTGAAGCTTTCTTT. Translating it yields CASSQDYRVPTEAFF.